The subject of this entry is one T cell receptor beta chain. Its antigen is currently unknown. V gave up 4 bases and J gave up 6 bases; unmatched junction bases: 7. Germline CDR1 SGHRS, CDR2 YFSETQ. This CDR3 has 16 residues. This record comes from a study of shared clonotypes between healthy human individuals. Points from the study as a whole: Non-shared clonotypes had lower generation probabilities than those shared by all four donors.

Method: immunoSEQ multiplex PCR; TCRdb's copy keeps in-frame clones and lacks some. Here the sample spans roughly 2.5 million clones, roughly 92% being singletons. The chain couples TRBV5-1 to TRBJ2-2; 12 bases are a match to TRBD2. The receptor was isolated from a man aged 18 to 30 in good health. The sequenced sample was naive CD4+ T cells sorted from blood. The subset denotes: CD45RA+ positively selected. Here the CDR3 reads CASSRTSGGNSGELFF. CDR3 coding DNA: TGCGCCAGCAGCCGAACTAGCGGGGGGAATTCCGGGGAGCTGTTTTTT.